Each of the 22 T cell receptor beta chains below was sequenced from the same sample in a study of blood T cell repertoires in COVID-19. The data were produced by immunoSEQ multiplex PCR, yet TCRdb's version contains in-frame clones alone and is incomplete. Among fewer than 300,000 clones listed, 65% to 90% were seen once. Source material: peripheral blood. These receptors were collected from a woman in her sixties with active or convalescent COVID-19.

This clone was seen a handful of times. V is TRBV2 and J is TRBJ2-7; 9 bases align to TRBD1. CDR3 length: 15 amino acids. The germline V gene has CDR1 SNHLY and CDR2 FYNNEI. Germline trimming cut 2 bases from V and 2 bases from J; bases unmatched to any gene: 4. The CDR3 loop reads CASSEPGQGPYEQYF. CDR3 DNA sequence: TGTGCCAGCAGTGAACCGGGACAGGGTCCCTACGAGCAGTACTTC.

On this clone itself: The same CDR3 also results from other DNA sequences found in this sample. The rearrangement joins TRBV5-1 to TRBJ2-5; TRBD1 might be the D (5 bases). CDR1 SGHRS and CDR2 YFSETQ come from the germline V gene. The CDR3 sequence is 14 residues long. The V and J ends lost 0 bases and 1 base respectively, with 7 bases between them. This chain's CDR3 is CASSLEGSQETQYF. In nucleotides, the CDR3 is TGCGCCAGCAGCTTGGAGGGGTCCCAAGAGACCCAGTACTTC.

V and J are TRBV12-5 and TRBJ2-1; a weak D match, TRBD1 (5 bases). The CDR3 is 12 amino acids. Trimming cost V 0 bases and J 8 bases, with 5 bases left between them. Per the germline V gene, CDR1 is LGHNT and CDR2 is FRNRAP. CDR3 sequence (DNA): TGTGCTAGTGGTTTGGTCAGGGATGAGCAGTTCTTC. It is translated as CASGLVRDEQFF. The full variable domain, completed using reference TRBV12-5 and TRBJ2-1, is DARVTQTPRHKVTEMGQEVTMRCQPILGHNTVFWYRQTMMQGLELLAYFRNRAPLDDSGMPKDRFSAEMPDATLATLKIQPSEPRDSAVYFCASGLVRDEQFFGPGTRLTVL.

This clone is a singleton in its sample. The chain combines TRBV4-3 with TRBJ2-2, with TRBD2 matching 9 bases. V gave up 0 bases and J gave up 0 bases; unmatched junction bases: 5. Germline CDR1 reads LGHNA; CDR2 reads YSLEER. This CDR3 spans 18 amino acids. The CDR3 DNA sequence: TGCGCCAGCAGCCAAGATAGAGTAGCGGGGGCGAACACCGGGGAGCTGTTTTTT. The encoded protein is CASSQDRVAGANTGELFF.

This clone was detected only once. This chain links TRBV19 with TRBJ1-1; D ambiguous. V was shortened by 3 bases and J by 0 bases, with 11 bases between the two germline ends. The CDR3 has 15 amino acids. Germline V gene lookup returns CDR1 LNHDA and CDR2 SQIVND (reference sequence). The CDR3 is CASSISGVMNTEAFF. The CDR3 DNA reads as TGTGCCAGTAGTATCTCTGGAGTAATGAACACTGAAGCTTTCTTT.

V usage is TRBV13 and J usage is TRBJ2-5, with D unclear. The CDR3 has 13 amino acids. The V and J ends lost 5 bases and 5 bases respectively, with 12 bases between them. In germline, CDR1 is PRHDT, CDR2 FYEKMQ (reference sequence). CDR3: CASSPREEETQYF. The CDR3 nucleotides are TGTGCCAGCAGCCCCCGTGAGGAGGAGACCCAGTACTTC.

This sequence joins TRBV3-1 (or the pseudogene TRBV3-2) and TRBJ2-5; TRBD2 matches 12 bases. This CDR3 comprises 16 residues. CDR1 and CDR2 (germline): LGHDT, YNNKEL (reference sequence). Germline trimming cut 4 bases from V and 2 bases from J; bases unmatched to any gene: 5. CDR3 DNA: TGTGCCAGCAGCCTTGCCCTAGCGGGGGGGCAAGAGACCCAGTACTTC. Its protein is CASSLALAGGQETQYF.

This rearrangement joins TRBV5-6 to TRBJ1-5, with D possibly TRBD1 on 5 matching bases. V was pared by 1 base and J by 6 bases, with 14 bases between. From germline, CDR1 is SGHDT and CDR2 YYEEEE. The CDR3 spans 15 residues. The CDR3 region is CASSLRAGPGQPQHF. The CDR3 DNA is TGTGCCAGCAGCTTGAGGGCGGGGCCGGGTCAGCCCCAGCATTTT.

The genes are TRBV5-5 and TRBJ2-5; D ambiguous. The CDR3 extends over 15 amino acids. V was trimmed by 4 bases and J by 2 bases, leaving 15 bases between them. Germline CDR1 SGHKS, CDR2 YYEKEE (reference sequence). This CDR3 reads CASSTLTGEQETQYF. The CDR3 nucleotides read TGTGCCAGCAGCACGCTGACTGGCGAGCAAGAGACCCAGTACTTC. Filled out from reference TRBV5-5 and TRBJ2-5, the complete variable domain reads DAGVTQSPTHLIKTRGQQVTLRCSPISGHKSVSWYQQVLGQGPQFIFQYYEKEERGRGNFPDRFSARQFPNYSSELNVNALLLGDSALYLCASSTLTGEQETQYFGPGTRLLVL.

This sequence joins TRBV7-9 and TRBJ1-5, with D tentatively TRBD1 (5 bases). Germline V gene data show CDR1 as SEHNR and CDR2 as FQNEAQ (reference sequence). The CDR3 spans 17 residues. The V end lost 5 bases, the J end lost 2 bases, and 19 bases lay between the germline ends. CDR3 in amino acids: CASSRRGSRGGNQPQHF. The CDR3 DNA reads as TGTGCCAGCAGCAGGAGGGGTAGCAGAGGCGGCAATCAGCCCCAGCATTTT. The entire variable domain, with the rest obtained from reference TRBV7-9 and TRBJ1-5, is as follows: DTGVSQNPRHKITKRGQNVTFRCDPISEHNRLYWYRQTLGQGPEFLTYFQNEAQLEKSRLLSDRFSAERPKGSFSTLEIQRTEQGDSAMYLCASSRRGSRGGNQPQHFGDGTRLSIL.

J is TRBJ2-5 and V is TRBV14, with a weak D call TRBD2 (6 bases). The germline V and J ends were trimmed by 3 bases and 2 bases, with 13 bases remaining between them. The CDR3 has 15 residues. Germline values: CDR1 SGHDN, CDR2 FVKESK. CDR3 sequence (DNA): TGTGCCAGCAGCCAGGGGAGGACCGGACAAGAGACCCAGTACTTC. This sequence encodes CASSQGRTGQETQYF.

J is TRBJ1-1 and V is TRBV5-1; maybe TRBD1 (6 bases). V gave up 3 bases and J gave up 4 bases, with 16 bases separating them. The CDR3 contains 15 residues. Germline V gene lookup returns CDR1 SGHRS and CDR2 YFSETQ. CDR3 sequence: CASSSNLQGSTEAFF. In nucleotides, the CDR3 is TGCGCCAGCAGCTCCAACCTGCAGGGGAGCACTGAAGCTTTCTTT.

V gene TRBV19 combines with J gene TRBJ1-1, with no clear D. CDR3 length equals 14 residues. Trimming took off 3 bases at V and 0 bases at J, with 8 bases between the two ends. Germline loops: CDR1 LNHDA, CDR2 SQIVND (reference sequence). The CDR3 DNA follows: TGTGCCAGTAGTATCCCCGGGTTGAACACTGAAGCTTTCTTT. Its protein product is CASSIPGLNTEAFF. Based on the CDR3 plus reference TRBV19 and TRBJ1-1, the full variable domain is DGGITQSPKYLFRKEGQNVTLSCEQNLNHDAMYWYRQDPGQGLRLIYYSQIVNDFQKGDIAEGYSVSREKKESFPLTVTSAQKNPTAFYLCASSIPGLNTEAFFGQGTRLTVV.

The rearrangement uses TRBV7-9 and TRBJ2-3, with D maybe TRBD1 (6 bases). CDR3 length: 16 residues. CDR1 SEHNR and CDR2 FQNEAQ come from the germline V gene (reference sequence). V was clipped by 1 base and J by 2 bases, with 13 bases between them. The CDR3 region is CASSLVRDTLTDTQYF. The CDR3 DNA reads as TGTGCCAGCAGCTTAGTACGGGACACCCTCACAGATACGCAGTATTTT.

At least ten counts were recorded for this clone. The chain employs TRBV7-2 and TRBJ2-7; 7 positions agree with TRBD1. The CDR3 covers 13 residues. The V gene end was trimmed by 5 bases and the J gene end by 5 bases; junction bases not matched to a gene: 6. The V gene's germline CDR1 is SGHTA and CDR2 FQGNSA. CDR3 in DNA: TGTGCCAGCAGCGGCCGACAGGGACACGAGCAGTACTTC. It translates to CASSGRQGHEQYF.

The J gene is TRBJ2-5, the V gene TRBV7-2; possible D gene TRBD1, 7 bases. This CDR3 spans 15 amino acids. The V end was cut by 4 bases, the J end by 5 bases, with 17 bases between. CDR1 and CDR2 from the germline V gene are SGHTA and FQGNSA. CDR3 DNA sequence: TGTGCCAGCAGCTCCGCGCGACAGGGACTGGAGACCCAGTACTTC. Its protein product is CASSSARQGLETQYF.

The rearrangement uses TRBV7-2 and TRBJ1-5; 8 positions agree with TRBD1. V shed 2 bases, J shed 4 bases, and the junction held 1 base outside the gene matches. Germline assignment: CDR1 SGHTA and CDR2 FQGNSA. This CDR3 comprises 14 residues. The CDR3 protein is CASSLRQGNQPQHF. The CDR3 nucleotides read TGTGCCAGCAGCTTAAGACAGGGGAATCAGCCCCAGCATTTT.

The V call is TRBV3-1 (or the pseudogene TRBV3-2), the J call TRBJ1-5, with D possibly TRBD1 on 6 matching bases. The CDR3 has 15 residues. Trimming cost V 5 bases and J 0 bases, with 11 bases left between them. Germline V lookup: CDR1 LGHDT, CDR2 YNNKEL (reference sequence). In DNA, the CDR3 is TGTGCCAGCAGCGCAGGGGAGATTAGCAATCAGCCCCAGCATTTT. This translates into CASSAGEISNQPQHF.

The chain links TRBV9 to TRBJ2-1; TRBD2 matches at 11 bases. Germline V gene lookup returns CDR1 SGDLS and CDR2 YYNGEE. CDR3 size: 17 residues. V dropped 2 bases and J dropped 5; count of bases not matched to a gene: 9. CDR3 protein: CASSVDPLAGGNNEQFF. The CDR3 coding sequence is TGTGCCAGCAGCGTCGATCCTCTAGCGGGGGGCAACAATGAGCAGTTCTTC.

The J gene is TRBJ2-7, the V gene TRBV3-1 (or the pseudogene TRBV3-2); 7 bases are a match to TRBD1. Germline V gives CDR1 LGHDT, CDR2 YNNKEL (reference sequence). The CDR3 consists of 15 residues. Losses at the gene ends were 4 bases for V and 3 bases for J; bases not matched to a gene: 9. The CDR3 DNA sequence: TGTGCCAGCAGCCCAAGGGGGCTAGGGCTCTACGAGCAGTACTTC. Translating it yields CASSPRGLGLYEQYF.

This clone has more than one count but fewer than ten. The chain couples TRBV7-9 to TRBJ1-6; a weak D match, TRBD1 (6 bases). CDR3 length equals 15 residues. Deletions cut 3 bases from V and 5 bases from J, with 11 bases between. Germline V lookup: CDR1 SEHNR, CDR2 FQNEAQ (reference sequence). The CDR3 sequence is CASSFYTGHNSPLHF. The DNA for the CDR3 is TGTGCCAGCAGCTTTTACACAGGGCATAATTCACCCCTCCACTTT.

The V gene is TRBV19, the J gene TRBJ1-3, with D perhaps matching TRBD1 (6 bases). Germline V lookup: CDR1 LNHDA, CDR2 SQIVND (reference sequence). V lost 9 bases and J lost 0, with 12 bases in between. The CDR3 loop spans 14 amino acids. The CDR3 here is CASRTDSSGNTIYF. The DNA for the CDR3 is TGTGCCAGCAGGACAGATAGCTCTGGAAACACCATATATTTT.